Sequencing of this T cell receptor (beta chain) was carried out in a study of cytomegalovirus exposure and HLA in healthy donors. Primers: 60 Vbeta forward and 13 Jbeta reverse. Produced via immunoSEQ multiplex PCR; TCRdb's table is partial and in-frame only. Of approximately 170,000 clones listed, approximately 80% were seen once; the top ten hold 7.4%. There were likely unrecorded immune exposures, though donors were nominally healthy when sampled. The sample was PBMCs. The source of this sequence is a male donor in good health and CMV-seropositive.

The CDR3: CASSLSPRSYGYTF. As DNA, the CDR3 is TGTGCCAGCAGCTTATCGCCCCGGTCCTATGGCTACACCTTC. V is TRBV7-2 and J is TRBJ1-2; D is uncertain. Germline V lookup: CDR1 SGHTA, CDR2 FQGNSA. The CDR3 consists of 14 residues. Trimming took 2 bases from V and 4 from J, leaving 11 bases between them.